Listed here are 23 T cell receptor beta chains from one sample, sequenced in a study of blood T cell repertoires in COVID-19. Produced via immunoSEQ multiplex PCR; TCRdb's table is partial and in-frame only. The top ten hold 20% to 30% of the sample, which has around 40,000 clones, about nine tenths seen once. The material sequenced was peripheral blood. The receptors derive from a man aged 45-65 years with active or convalescent COVID-19.

The gene calls are TRBV6-5 and TRBJ1-4; the D gene is possibly TRBD1 (5 bases). Between the trimmed V and J ends, which lost 7 bases and 7 bases, there was a span of 10 bases. Per the germline V gene, CDR1 is MNHEY and CDR2 is SVGAGI. This CDR3 region has 12 residues. CDR3 DNA: TGTGCCAGCACAGGGAGGGTTGAAAAACTGTTTTTT. Translating gives CASTGRVEKLFF.

The chain has TRBV21-1 and TRBJ1-3. TRBV21-1 is reported as a pseudogene. The CDR3 extends over 16 amino acids. CDR3 nucleotide sequence: TGTGCCAGCAGCAAACGACCCTCTGGAGATGGAAACACCATATATTTT. It codes for CASSKRPSGDGNTIYF.

The chain is built from TRBV5-4 and TRBJ1-3; D is unresolved. This CDR3 spans 16 amino acids. Per the germline V gene, CDR1 is SGHNT and CDR2 is YYREEE (reference sequence). Deletions cut 6 bases from V and 0 bases from J, with 16 bases between. CDR3 residues: CASTEGNPSSGNTIYF. The CDR3 nucleotides are TGTGCCAGCACGGAGGGAAACCCAAGCTCTGGAAACACCATATATTTT.

The chain joins TRBV6-1 to TRBJ1-6; a weak D match, TRBD1 (5 bases). This CDR3 region has 15 residues. V lost 1 base, J lost 5 bases, and 9 bases lay in between. CDR1 and CDR2 (germline): MNHNS, SASEGT. The CDR3 nucleotides read TGTGCCAGCAGTGAAGTCGGCAGGGATAATTCACCCCTCCACTTT. It encodes CASSEVGRDNSPLHF.

The chain employs TRBV5-1 and TRBJ2-2, with 9 bases identical to TRBD2. The V gene's germline CDR1 is SGHRS and CDR2 YFSETQ. This CDR3 comprises 15 residues. Unmatched junction bases numbered 5, after V lost 4 bases and J lost 4 bases. This chain's CDR3 is CASSPSGAGTGELFF. The CDR3 region has the DNA TGCGCCAGCAGCCCTAGCGGGGCGGGCACCGGGGAGCTGTTTTTT.

The rearrangement links TRBV30 to TRBJ2-2; weak D call: TRBD1 (6 bases). This CDR3 is 14 amino acids long. Germline CDR1 reads GTSNPN; CDR2 reads SVGIG (reference sequence). Between the trimmed V and J ends, which lost 4 bases and 1 base, there was a span of 10 bases. The CDR3 spells CAWNEGQNTGELFF. CDR3 DNA: TGTGCCTGGAATGAGGGACAGAACACCGGGGAGCTGTTTTTT.

The chain couples TRBV7-6 to TRBJ1-6; no clear D. CDR1 is SGHVS, CDR2 FNYEAQ, per germline. This CDR3 region has 18 residues. The V gene lost 1 base and the J gene lost 0 bases, with 13 bases spanning the gap. CDR3 sequence (DNA): TGTGCCAGCAGCTTAGTCGTCCCTGAGAGCTCCTATAATTCACCCCTCCACTTT. Residues: CASSLVVPESSYNSPLHF.

This chain uses TRBV5-8 with TRBJ2-5; D remains unclear. Germline V gene data show CDR1 as SGHTS and CDR2 as YDEGEE. V was cut by 0 bases and J by 2 bases, with 5 bases left in between. This CDR3 contains 13 residues. For the CDR3, the DNA is TGTGCCAGCAGCTTGGGGCAGCAAGAGACCCAGTACTTC. Protein product: CASSLGQQETQYF.

The chain uses TRBV28 and TRBJ2-7, with TRBD1 identical over 7 bases. The J segment lost 2 bases and the V segment lost 5 bases, leaving 6 bases of the junction unmatched. This CDR3 has 14 residues. CDR1 is MDHEN and CDR2 is SYDVKM in the germline V gene. CDR3 loop: CASSAGDSAYEQYF. The CDR3 bases are TGTGCCAGCAGTGCTGGGGACAGTGCCTACGAGCAGTACTTC.

This clone was detected a few times. This chain joins TRBV28 and TRBJ1-2; TRBD1 matches at 10 bases. The CDR3 has 16 residues. J gave up 6 bases and V 8 bases, and 15 bases lay outside the gene matches. From germline, CDR1 is MDHEN and CDR2 SYDVKM. The CDR3 spells CASAQGGLTGGNGYTF. The DNA of the CDR3 is TGTGCCAGCGCCCAAGGCGGCCTGACAGGGGGCAATGGCTACACCTTC.

V is TRBV4-1 and J is TRBJ1-2; 8 bases agree with TRBD1. The germline V gene has CDR1 MGHRA and CDR2 YSYEKL. V was pared by 4 bases and J by 5 bases, with 3 bases of the junction left unmatched. This CDR3 comprises 13 residues. The CDR3 bases are TGCGCCAGCAGCCCGGGACAGGATTATGGCTACACCTTC. It translates to CASSPGQDYGYTF.

The chain couples TRBV11-2 to TRBJ2-7; D is perhaps TRBD1 (5 bases). CDR3 length equals 16 residues. CDR1 is SGHAT, CDR2 FQNNGV, per germline. Trimming left V 5 bases short and J 5 bases short, with 22 bases between. The CDR3 reads CASSPLGAPRADEQYF. In nucleotides, the CDR3 is TGTGCCAGCAGCCCACTTGGGGCTCCTAGGGCGGACGAGCAGTACTTC.

The chain is built from TRBV21-1 and TRBJ2-7; the table calls TRBD2, which could not be checked here. TRBV21-1 is annotated as a pseudogene. This CDR3 has 16 residues. The CDR3 DNA reads TGTGCCAGCAGCACCAGACTAGCGGGGGAGTCCTACGAGCAGTACGTC. Translation gives CASSTRLAGESYEQYV.

This clone was detected only once. This chain connects TRBV7-9 to TRBJ1-2; D gene ambiguous. In germline, CDR1 is SEHNR, CDR2 FQNEAQ (reference sequence). V lost 1 base and J lost 2, with 8 bases in between. The length of the CDR3 is 14 residues. The CDR3 here is CASSLDGRNYGYTF. In DNA form, the CDR3 reads TGTGCCAGCAGCTTAGATGGGAGGAACTATGGCTACACCTTC.

The chain links TRBV28 to TRBJ1-5, with TRBD1 matching over 7 bases. The CDR3 runs to 17 residues. V gave up 5 bases and J gave up 1 base; unmatched junction bases: 11. CDR1 and CDR2 (germline): MDHEN, SYDVKM. The CDR3 bases are TGTGCCAGCAGTCCGCCCCGACAGGGTAGGAGCAATCAGCCCCAGCATTTT. This translates into CASSPPRQGRSNQPQHF. Drawing the rest from reference TRBV28 and TRBJ1-5, the complete variable domain is DVKVTQSSRYLVKRTGEKVFLECVQDMDHENMFWYRQDPGLGLRLIYFSYDVKMKEKGDIPEGYSVSREKKERFSLILESASTNQTSMYLCASSPPRQGRSNQPQHFGDGTRLSIL.

The chain employs TRBV3-1 (or the pseudogene TRBV3-2) and TRBJ2-3; 13 bases align to TRBD2. CDR1 and CDR2 from the germline V gene are LGHDT and YNNKEL (reference sequence). The CDR3 has 14 amino acids. Trimming cost V 4 bases and J 14 bases; bases outside gene matches: 9. The CDR3 reads CASSLGLAGDLRYF. In nucleotides, the CDR3 is TGTGCCAGCAGCCTTGGACTAGCGGGGGACCTGCGGTATTTT.

The rearrangement links TRBV6-5 to TRBJ1-5; D is perhaps TRBD1 (5 bases). The CDR3 runs 14 residues. From germline, CDR1 is MNHEY and CDR2 SVGAGI. V shed 2 bases and J shed 0 bases, with 5 bases lying between them. As DNA, the CDR3 is TGTGCCAGCAGTTACGACAGTAGCAATCAGCCCCAGCATTTT. It codes for CASSYDSSNQPQHF.

The J gene is TRBJ1-1, the V gene TRBV7-2, with D perhaps matching TRBD1 (6 bases). The CDR3 totals 15 residues. V shed 6 bases and J shed 1 base, with 15 bases lying between them. Germline loops: CDR1 SGHTA, CDR2 FQGNSA. DNA for the CDR3: TGTGCCAGCAGACCCCAGACAGGCGGGAACACTGAAGCTTTCTTT. It is translated as CASRPQTGGNTEAFF. Combining the CDR3 with reference TRBV7-2 and TRBJ1-1 gives the whole variable domain GAGVSQSPSNKVTEKGKDVELRCDPISGHTALYWYRQSLGQGLEFLIYFQGNSAPDKSGLPSDRFSAERTGGSVSTLTIQRTQQEDSAVYLCASRPQTGGNTEAFFGQGTRLTVV.

The V gene is TRBV2, the J gene TRBJ2-2, with D possibly TRBD1 on 5 matching bases. V lost 6 bases to trimming and J lost 4 bases, with 15 bases between them. Germline assignment: CDR1 SNHLY and CDR2 FYNNEI. The CDR3 has 15 amino acids. CDR3 protein: CASRGRDRGTGELFF. Written as DNA, the CDR3 is TGTGCCAGCAGAGGCAGGGATCGAGGCACCGGGGAGCTGTTTTTT.

The chain employs TRBV15 and TRBJ2-1, with 8 bases fitting TRBD1. This CDR3 comprises 15 residues. The germline V gene has CDR1 LNHNV and CDR2 YYDKDF (reference sequence). V gave up 0 bases and J gave up 6 bases; unmatched junction bases: 4. The CDR3, as DNA: TGTGCCACCAGCAGAGATGTCACAGGGGGCAATGAGCAGTTCTTC. Its protein is CATSRDVTGGNEQFF.

Turning to this clone: The junction does not match germline at one end; this may be a read error. Other nucleotide sequences from this sample produce the same CDR3. This chain's CDR3 is CSASPDVGGYGYTF. As DNA, the CDR3 is TGTAGTGCTAGTCCCGACGTCGGCGGCTATGGCTACACCTTC. This chain joins TRBV20-1 and TRBJ1-2; no definite D call. This CDR3 spans 14 amino acids. Looked up from germline, CDR1 is DFQATT and CDR2 is SNEGSKA (reference sequence).

V usage is TRBV23-1 and J usage is TRBJ2-7, with 11 bases identical to TRBD1. TRBV23-1 is flagged as an ORF with uncertain function. The CDR3 loop spans 23 amino acids. The J segment lost 5 bases and the V segment lost 0 bases, leaving 27 bases of the junction unmatched. The CDR3 region is CASSQSPPTGTGGSRIRGDEQYF. CDR3 nucleotide sequence: TGCGCCAGCAGTCAATCCCCCCCGACCGGGACAGGGGGTAGTCGGATCCGAGGGGACGAGCAGTACTTC.

The genes are TRBV5-1 and TRBJ2-5; D uncertain. V lost 5 bases to trimming and J lost 1 base, with 9 bases between them. The germline gives CDR1 SGHRS, CDR2 YFSETQ. The CDR3 spans 13 residues. The CDR3 region is CASRDNTQETQYF. CDR3 DNA: TGCGCCAGCAGAGACAATACCCAAGAGACCCAGTACTTC.